A selection of T cell receptor beta chains follows, all from one sample in a study of metastatic and nonmetastatic thyroid tumors. TCRdb re-clonotyped the PCR reads through MiXCR. The table has approximately 31,000 clones, 18% seen once. The sequencing sample was made of blood. These receptors were taken from a female donor with papillary thyroid cancer or a benign thyroid nodule (not recorded which). Some clones in this sample may be carry-over from other donors' samples. CDR3s include the opening cysteine and the closing phenylalanine or tryptophan. Fields, in order: J gene, clone size, V gene, D gene, CDR3 DNA, CDR3 protein. The D gene is left open where the match is weak. Clone size is given for some rows only: seen once, a few or many times, or a class if the clone is expanded.

TRBJ2-3 many TRBV11-1 TRBD2 TGTGCCAGCAGACCTATACTAGCGTTCAAATTAGGGGATACGCAGTATTTT CASRPILAFKLGDTQYF
TRBJ1-6 many TRBV5-5 NA TGTGCCAGCTCAAACTACGGGGAGGGTAATTCACCCCTCCACTTT CASSNYGEGNSPLHF
TRBJ2-2 NA TRBV6-1 TRBD1 TGTGCCAGCAGTGAAGTTTCAGGGACAGGGCCCGGGGAGCTGTTTTTT CASSEVSGTGPGELFF
TRBJ2-1 many TRBV20-1 TRBD2 TGCAGTGCGAATGGACTAGCGGAACTCAGCTCCTACAATGAGCAGTTCTTC CSANGLAELSSYNEQFF
TRBJ1-1 many TRBV19 NA TGTGCCAGTAGTATGAGGGGGGCAAAAGCTTTCTTT CASSMRGAKAFF
TRBJ1-5 few TRBV28 TRBD1 TGTGCCAGCTTTAGGACAGGCTATAGCAATCAGCCCCAGCATTTT CASFRTGYSNQPQHF
TRBJ1-6 few TRBV12-3/TRBV12-4 NA TGTGCCAGCGGGGACATAATGAATTCGCCCCTCCACTTT CASGDIMNSPLHF
TRBJ2-5 NA TRBV20-1 NA TGCAGTGCCTTTCCCCCGGGACTTAAAGAGACGCAGTACTTC CSAFPPGLKETQYF
TRBJ1-2 many TRBV9 NA TGTGCCAGCAGCGTAACCGCAGGATCTAACTATGGCTACACCTTC CASSVTAGSNYGYTF
TRBJ2-1 many TRBV4-2 TRBD2 TGTGCCAGCAGCCTGACTAGCGGGAGTATCAATGAGCAGTTCTTC CASSLTSGSINEQFF
TRBJ2-5 few TRBV10-1 NA TGCGCCAGCAGTGGGGCCTACTCCATGGGGAAAGAGACCCAGTACTTC CASSGAYSMGKETQYF
TRBJ1-4 many TRBV10-2 NA TGCGCCACGAAACAGGGCATTAATGAAAAACTGTTTTTT CATKQGINEKLFF
TRBJ2-5 many TRBV7-2 NA TGTGCCAGCAGCTTAGGGGACATAGGGCAAGAGACCCAGTACTTC CASSLGDIGQETQYF
TRBJ2-7 many TRBV6-1 NA TGTGCCAGCAGTTCTATGACTAGATCGACCTACGAGCAGTACTTC CASSSMTRSTYEQYF
TRBJ1-4 NA TRBV28 NA TGTGCCAGCGGTTTATCGGGCCCCCTTAATGAAAAACTGTTCTTT CASGLSGPLNEKLFF
TRBJ2-3 many TRBV20-1 TRBD1 TGCAGTGTAAGCAGGGGGTTAGGGGCAGATACGCAGTATTTT CSVSRGLGADTQYF
TRBJ2-2 many TRBV24-1 TRBD1 TGTGCCACCAGTGATCCGGGACAGGGGGCAAAAGCCGGGGAGCTGTTTTTT CATSDPGQGAKAGELFF
TRBJ2-7 many TRBV20-1 NA TGCAGTGCTGGCCCCCGCGGGGCTTCCTACGAGCAGTACTTC CSAGPRGASYEQYF
TRBJ1-2 many TRBV28 NA TGTGCCAGCAAGGATCGGGGCTACACCTTC CASKDRGYTF
TRBJ2-2 once TRBV5-1 TRBD1 TGCGCCAGCAGCGTAGATCCGGGACAGGGAACCGGGGAGCTGTTTTTT CASSVDPGQGTGELFF
TRBJ2-2 many TRBV5-1 NA TGCGCCAGCACCTTGGGGAACACCGGGGAGCTGTTTTTT CASTLGNTGELFF
TRBJ2-3 many TRBV5-1 NA TGCGCCAGCAGCTTCGTTGCAGATACGCAGTATTTT CASSFVADTQYF
TRBJ2-6 many TRBV12-3/TRBV12-4 NA TGTGCCAGCAGTCTCGGGGGGCTAGTCTCTGGGGCCAACGTCCTGACTTTC CASSLGGLVSGANVLTF
TRBJ1-3 NA TRBV4-1 NA TGCGCCAGCAGCCAAGGATGGGGTTCGGTTGGAAACACCATATATTTT CASSQGWGSVGNTIYF
TRBJ1-1 few TRBV15 NA TGTGCCACCGCAGGCCAGTCGAACACTGAAGCTTTCTTT CATAGQSNTEAFF